A selection of T cell receptor beta chains follows, all from one sample in a study of blood T cell repertoires in COVID-19. Produced via immunoSEQ multiplex PCR; TCRdb's table is partial and in-frame only. This table has hundreds of thousands of clones, 90% appearing once. The sequenced sample was PBMCs or T cells enriched from blood (not recorded which). The receptors stem from a man aged 25 to 40 who had recovered from COVID-19. Both conserved end residues are trimmed from each CDR3. D genes are given only for firm matches. Size values are once, few and many counts, or a class for expanded clones, and some rows have none.

NA TRBJ2-4 TRBV3-1/TRBV3-2 NA ASSQEENIQY
TRBD2 TRBJ2-7 TRBV4-3 NA ASSPGLAGVYEQY
TRBD2 TRBJ2-7 TRBV18 NA ASSPRLAGGLYEQY
TRBD1 TRBJ2-7 TRBV29-1 NA SVGTGGVEQY
NA TRBJ1-6 TRBV5-1 NA ASSLDSSYNSPLH
NA TRBJ1-3 TRBV6-5 NA ASTQGQTGNTIY
NA TRBJ1-3 TRBV10-3 NA AISEAGTYSGNTIY
NA TRBJ1-1 TRBV5-6 NA ASTKMVGVNTEAF
TRBD1 TRBJ2-1 TRBV7-2 once ASSFRRGNYNEQF
TRBD1 TRBJ1-6 TRBV10-3 NA AISAVEDRGNSPLH
NA TRBJ2-7 TRBV11-2 NA ASSLERSRRVSAYEQY
NA TRBJ1-1 TRBV10-3 NA AISESLGQVTEAF
TRBD1 TRBJ1-1 TRBV7-6 NA ASSLANTGGGTEAF
NA TRBJ2-1 TRBV2 NA ASSESTGRYNEQF
NA TRBJ2-1 TRBV2 NA ASSEHAGSMIMHEQF
TRBD1 TRBJ1-5 TRBV10-1 NA AGKDRVNQPQH
NA TRBJ1-5 TRBV28 NA ASSQIPTPNQPQH
TRBD2 TRBJ2-1 TRBV19 once ASSRGGHNEQF